These 4 T cell receptor beta chains share one sample of origin, sequenced in a study of CD8+CD57+ T cells in acquired aplastic anemia. Genomic DNA, the template, was used for profiling of the TCR beta VDJ and CDR3. From the reads, TCRdb called clonotypes with MiXCR, one entry per CDR3 protein. The table records more than 150,000 distinct CDR3 sequences, about 50% of them present only once. Selection for sequencing was limited to patients who had shown CD8+CD57+ cell expansion by flow cytometry. The sample consisted of sorted CD4+, CD8+, or CD8+CD57+ T cells (not recorded which) from PBMCs. The receptor source for this set is a human donor with aplastic anemia.

This clonotype was seen at least ten times. This chain joins TRBV19 and TRBJ2-1, with 7 bases that match TRBD2. CDR1 LNHDA and CDR2 SQIVND come from the germline V gene (reference sequence). After removal of 5 bases from V and 8 bases from J, the junction contained 6 bases not matched to a gene. This CDR3 has 13 residues. The CDR3 DNA is TGTGCCAGTAGTCCCTCACTAGCGCATGAGCAGTTCTTC. It translates to CASSPSLAHEQFF.

The chain links TRBV9 to TRBJ2-2, with D uncertain. Germline loops: CDR1 SGDLS, CDR2 YYNGEE. The CDR3 totals 15 residues. V gave up 0 bases and J gave up 1 base, with 7 bases separating them. The CDR3 is CASSVDVLNTGELFF. CDR3 DNA: TGTGCCAGCAGCGTAGATGTCCTGAACACCGGGGAGCTGTTTTTT.

This clonotype was counted many times. The chain recombines TRBV24-1 with TRBJ2-2; either TRBD1 or TRBD2 may fit D (5 bases each). Trimming pared 8 bases from V and 4 bases from J, leaving 22 bases between. The CDR3 contains 17 residues. Germline V gene lookup returns CDR1 KGHDR and CDR2 SFDVKD. Here the CDR3 reads CATNNPPAAGGTGELFF. The DNA of the CDR3 is TGTGCCACCAATAATCCGCCGGCGGCTGGGGGCACCGGGGAGCTGTTTTTT.

In this sample, this clonotype turned up a few times. This chain connects TRBV7-9 to TRBJ2-1; unclear D gene. This CDR3 is built from 12 residues. Germline V gene sequence: CDR1 SEHNR, CDR2 FQNEAQ (reference sequence). V shed 5 bases and J shed 5 bases, with 7 bases lying between them. The CDR3 DNA sequence: TGTGCCAGCAGCAATGGGGACAATGAGCAGTTCTTC. It specifies CASSNGDNEQFF.